This passage covers 20 T cell receptor beta chains from one sample sequenced in a study of OX40 agonist ivuxolimab in advanced cancers. Using immunoSEQ multiplex PCR, the repertoire was profiled, and TCRdb retains in-frame clones only, with some absent. The sample has just over 95,000 clones, nearly 90% seen once. The input for sequencing was CD4+ or CD8+ T cells sorted from blood, taken in a trial of the OX40 agonist ivuxolimab. Source of these receptors: an adult with an advanced solid tumor such as melanoma, head and neck, liver or kidney cancer.

The chain joins TRBV10-1 to TRBJ2-5, with a weak D call TRBD1 (7 bases). Germline CDR1 and CDR2: WNHNN and SYGVQD (reference sequence). There are 16 residues in the CDR3. The V end lost 0 bases, the J end lost 1 base, and 12 bases lay between the germline ends. The CDR3 reads CASSESPGGTQETQYF. The CDR3 nucleotides read TGCGCCAGCAGTGAGTCCCCAGGGGGGACCCAAGAGACCCAGTACTTC.

This rearrangement joins TRBV19 to TRBJ2-3, with TRBD2 matching over 7 bases. Germline CDR1 is LNHDA and CDR2 is SQIVND (reference sequence). Losses at the gene ends were 3 bases for V and 0 bases for J; bases not matched to a gene: 12. The CDR3 spans 18 residues. CDR3 sequence (DNA): TGTGCCAGTAGTATTATGGCTAGCGGATCCCCTAGCACAGATACGCAGTATTTT. Amino acid sequence: CASSIMASGSPSTDTQYF. The full variable domain, in which reference TRBV19 and TRBJ2-3 provide the parts outside the CDR3, is DGGITQSPKYLFRKEGQNVTLSCEQNLNHDAMYWYRQDPGQGLRLIYYSQIVNDFQKGDIAEGYSVSREKKESFPLTVTSAQKNPTAFYLCASSIMASGSPSTDTQYFGPGTRLTVL.

The chain uses TRBV2 and TRBJ2-2; D is undetermined. V was pared by 6 bases and J by 4 bases, with 9 bases between. The CDR3 has 13 residues. CDR1 and CDR2 (germline): SNHLY, FYNNEI. The CDR3 nucleotides are TGTGCCAGCAGCCGAGACACCACCGGGGAGCTGTTTTTT. It is translated as CASSRDTTGELFF.

The chain carries TRBV7-9 and TRBJ2-1, with D tentatively TRBD2 (5 bases). The CDR3 loop spans 13 amino acids. The germline V gene has CDR1 SEHNR and CDR2 FQNEAQ (reference sequence). The V end lost 5 bases, the J end lost 6 bases, and 11 bases lay between the germline ends. For the CDR3, the DNA is TGTGCCAGCAGCCGTCCTACTAGCAATGAGCAGTTCTTC. It encodes CASSRPTSNEQFF.

The V and J genes are TRBV5-4 and TRBJ1-1; possible D gene TRBD1, 6 bases. Germline values: CDR1 SGHNT, CDR2 YYREEE (reference sequence). The CDR3 contains 15 residues. V was shortened by 5 bases and J by 0 bases, with 14 bases between the two germline ends. CDR3 loop: CASRGQGRMNTEAFF. The CDR3 region has the DNA TGTGCCAGCAGGGGGCAGGGGCGCATGAACACTGAAGCTTTCTTT.

V gene TRBV2 combines with J gene TRBJ2-3; D may be TRBD2 (6 bases). This CDR3 region has 14 residues. The V end lost 6 bases, the J end lost 0 bases, and 10 bases lay between the germline ends. Germline V gene data show CDR1 as SNHLY and CDR2 as FYNNEI. The CDR3 DNA follows: TGTGCCAGCAGGGGGCTAGCGAGCACAGATACGCAGTATTTT. Translated: CASRGLASTDTQYF.

J is TRBJ1-1 and V is TRBV6-5; TRBD1 matches at 7 bases. CDR3 length: 14 amino acids. J lost 7 bases, V lost 0 bases, and 5 bases had no gene match. The germline V gene encodes CDR1 MNHEY and CDR2 SVGAGI. The CDR3 sequence is CASSYSPGGNEAFF. CDR3 sequence (DNA): TGTGCCAGCAGTTACTCTCCAGGGGGGAATGAAGCTTTCTTT.

The DNA for the CDR3 is TGTGCCAGCAGCCCTACGTTGACAGGGGGCTATGGCTACACCTTC. It specifies CASSPTLTGGYGYTF. This sequence joins TRBV11-2 and TRBJ1-2; 9 bases fit TRBD1. The CDR3 contains 15 residues. The junction had 8 bases not matched to a gene; V was cut back by 5 bases and J by 4 bases. Germline CDR1 and CDR2: SGHAT and FQNNGV.

This sequence joins TRBV4-2 and TRBJ1-2; a possible D gene is TRBD1 (5 bases). Germline-derived CDR1 and CDR2 are LGHNA and YNFKEQ. Trimming pared 0 bases from V and 2 bases from J, leaving 10 bases between. This CDR3 comprises 15 residues. CDR3 amino acids: CASSQDRAANYGYTF. In DNA form, the CDR3 reads TGTGCCAGCAGCCAAGACAGGGCAGCCAACTATGGCTACACCTTC.

This chain uses TRBV7-9 with TRBJ1-2, with D perhaps TRBD1 (5 bases). The germline CDR1 and CDR2 sequences are SEHNR and FQNEAQ (reference sequence). This CDR3 comprises 15 residues. The ends were cut back, 1 base at V and 2 bases at J, with 11 bases in the middle. CDR3 sequence reads: CASSLERGMNYGYTF. The CDR3 region has the DNA TGTGCCAGCAGCTTAGAGCGGGGGATGAACTATGGCTACACCTTC.

In DNA, the CDR3 is TGCGCCAGCAGTAGAGAGGAGGTCGGCAATCAGCCCCAGCATTTT. The encoded protein is CASSREEVGNQPQHF. The rearrangement uses TRBV10-2 and TRBJ1-5; D call uncertain. The CDR3 consists of 15 residues. Germline CDR1 and CDR2: WSHSY and SAAADI. The germline V and J ends were trimmed by 5 bases and 2 bases, with 13 bases remaining between them.

This clone was found once. The chain links TRBV5-1 to TRBJ2-5; 9 bases map to TRBD2. The J segment lost 3 bases and the V segment lost 5 bases, leaving 8 bases of the junction unmatched. This CDR3 is built from 15 residues. Germline CDR1 and CDR2: SGHRS and YFSETQ. This CDR3 is CASRASGVPEETQYF. In DNA form, the CDR3 reads TGCGCCAGCAGAGCTAGCGGGGTTCCCGAAGAGACCCAGTACTTC.

The chain uses TRBV7-9 and TRBJ1-4; D is unresolved. From germline, CDR1 is SEHNR and CDR2 FQNEAQ (reference sequence). The CDR3 has 14 residues. The V and J ends lost 7 bases and 1 base respectively, with 10 bases between them. The DNA of the CDR3 is TGTGCCAGCACCTGGACGGGAACTAATGAAAAACTGTTTTTT. It yields the protein CASTWTGTNEKLFF.

The chain is built from TRBV7-2 and TRBJ1-2; D is possibly TRBD1 (6 bases). The germline V gene encodes CDR1 SGHTA and CDR2 FQGNSA. V shed 3 bases and J shed 4 bases, with 12 bases lying between them. The CDR3 contains 14 residues. CDR3 loop: CASSFHRVGYGYTF. DNA of the CDR3: TGTGCCAGCAGCTTTCACAGGGTCGGCTATGGCTACACCTTC.

The V gene is TRBV18, the J gene TRBJ1-2; 7 bases match TRBD1. V shed 2 bases and J 2 bases; nucleotides not matched to a gene: 2. The CDR3 is 14 residues long. The germline V gene encodes CDR1 KGHSH and CDR2 LQKENI. Here the CDR3 reads CASSPSGQNYGYTF. Written as DNA, the CDR3 is TGTGCCAGCTCACCATCGGGACAGAACTATGGCTACACCTTC.

The DNA for the CDR3 is TGTGCCAGCGCGACCCCAGCGGGAACCACAGATACGCAGTATTTT. Protein sequence: CASATPAGTTDTQYF. The chain uses TRBV19 and TRBJ2-3, with 7 bases lining up with TRBD2. With 9 bases clipped from V and 2 bases from J, the junction kept 11 bases outside the gene matches. This CDR3 region has 15 residues. CDR1 and CDR2 from the germline V gene are LNHDA and SQIVND (reference sequence).

The chain links TRBV11-1 to TRBJ2-1; D is uncertain. V lost 0 bases and J lost 0, with 9 bases in between. Per the germline V gene, CDR1 is SGHAT and CDR2 is FQDESV (reference sequence). This CDR3 has 16 residues. For the CDR3, the DNA is TGTGCCAGCAGCTTAGCCGCAAAGAGCTCCTACAATGAGCAGTTCTTC. The encoded protein is CASSLAAKSSYNEQFF.

This chain uses TRBV18 with TRBJ2-4; D is tentatively TRBD1 or TRBD2 (5 bases each). This CDR3 contains 17 residues. Germline lookup yields CDR1 KGHSH and CDR2 LQKENI. V was pared by 5 bases and J by 5 bases, with 22 bases between. The CDR3 reads CASSTLNRDGAQNIQYF. The CDR3, as DNA: TGTGCCAGCTCAACACTAAACCGAGACGGGGCCCAAAACATTCAGTACTTC.

V and J are TRBV11-2 and TRBJ1-2; tentative D call: TRBD1 (5 bases). V gave up 1 base and J gave up 8 bases, with 11 bases separating them. The CDR3 runs 13 residues. Looked up from germline, CDR1 is SGHAT and CDR2 is FQNNGV. CDR3 region: CASSLARGGGYTF. CDR3 coding DNA: TGTGCCAGCAGCTTAGCGAGGGGTGGAGGCTACACCTTC.

The gene calls are TRBV5-1 and TRBJ2-1; 11 nucleotides align to TRBD1. Per the germline V gene, CDR1 is SGHRS and CDR2 is YFSETQ. J was trimmed by 6 bases and V by 7 bases; bases with no gene match: 6. This CDR3 is built from 14 residues. The CDR3 DNA reads TGCGCCAGCGGCCGGGACAGGGGGTTCAATGAGCAGTTCTTC. Encoded protein: CASGRDRGFNEQFF.